This T cell receptor (beta chain) was obtained from a study of regulatory T cells in long-lasting Graves disease. Study at large: With positive TSH receptor antibodies and over 5 years of antithyroid drugs, Graves' disease was considered persistent.

V shed 1 base and J shed 6 bases, with 10 bases lying between them. CDR1 is SGHDN, CDR2 FVKESK, per germline. The CDR3 is 13 amino acids. Time point in this sample: persistent/refractory GD, antithyroid drugs over 5 years with positive TRAb. The authors made the TCR library using RNA they extracted from PBMCs. Whole-study results and caveats: Patients with persistent disease showed a bias toward TRBV28, TRBJ1-2 and TRBJ2-5. Relative to newly diagnosed Graves' patients, persistent ones had lower TCR diversity. Whereas new patients shared 966 public clonotypes, persistent patients shared more, at 2,500 to 3,500.

This clonotype was observed a handful of times. Its antigen is not known. Building of the TCR beta libraries involved iRepertoire HTBI primers and Arm-PCR of CDR3 regions. MiXCR, run by TCRdb on the multiplex PCR reads, gives a single entry per CDR3 protein. The sample contains around 450,000 distinct CDR3 sequences, roughly 21% of which appear only once. The TCR sequence derives from a female donor with Graves disease. The chain couples TRBV14 to TRBJ2-7, with D tentatively TRBD2 (5 bases). The sample in question was peripheral blood mononuclear cells (PBMCs), obtained when the disease was refractory, from a patient treated with antithyroid drugs. The CDR3 loop reads CASSQGLGSEQYF. DNA for the CDR3: TGTGCCAGCAGCCAAGGATTGGGGAGCGAGCAGTACTTC.